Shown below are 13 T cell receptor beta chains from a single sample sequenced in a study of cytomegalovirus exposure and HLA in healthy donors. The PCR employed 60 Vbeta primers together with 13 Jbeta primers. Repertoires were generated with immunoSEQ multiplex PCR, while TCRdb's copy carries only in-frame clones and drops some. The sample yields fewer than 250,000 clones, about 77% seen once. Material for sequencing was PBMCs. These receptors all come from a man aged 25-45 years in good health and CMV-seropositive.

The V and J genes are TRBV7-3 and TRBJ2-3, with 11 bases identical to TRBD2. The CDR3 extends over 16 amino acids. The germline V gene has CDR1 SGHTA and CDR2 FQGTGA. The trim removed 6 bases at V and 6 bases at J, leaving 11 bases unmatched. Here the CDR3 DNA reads TGTGCCAGCAGTCCCAATAGCGGGAGGGCCGGGGATACGCAGTATTTT. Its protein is CASSPNSGRAGDTQYF. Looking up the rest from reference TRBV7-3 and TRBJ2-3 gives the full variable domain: GAGVSQTPSNKVTEKGKYVELRCDPISGHTALYWYRQSLGQGPEFLIYFQGTGAADDSGLPNDRFFAVRPEGSVSTLKIQRTERGDSAVYLCASSPNSGRAGDTQYFGPGTRLTVL.

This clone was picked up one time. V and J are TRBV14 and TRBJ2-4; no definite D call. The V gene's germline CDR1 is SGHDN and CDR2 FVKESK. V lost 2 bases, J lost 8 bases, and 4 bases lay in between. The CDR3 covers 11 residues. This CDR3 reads CASSQSHIQYF. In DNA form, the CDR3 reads TGTGCCAGCAGCCAAAGCCACATTCAGTACTTC.

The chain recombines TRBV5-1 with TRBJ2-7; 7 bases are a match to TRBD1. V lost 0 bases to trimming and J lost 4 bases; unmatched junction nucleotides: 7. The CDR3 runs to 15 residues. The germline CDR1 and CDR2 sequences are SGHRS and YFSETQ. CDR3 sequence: CASSLDGTDIYEQYF. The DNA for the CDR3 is TGCGCCAGCAGCTTGGATGGGACAGACATTTACGAGCAGTACTTC.

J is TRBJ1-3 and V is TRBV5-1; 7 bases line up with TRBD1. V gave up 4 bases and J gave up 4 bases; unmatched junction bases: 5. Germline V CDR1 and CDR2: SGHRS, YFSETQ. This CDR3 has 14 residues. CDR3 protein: CASSTTGDGNTIYF. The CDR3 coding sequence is TGCGCCAGCAGCACCACAGGGGACGGAAACACCATATATTTT.

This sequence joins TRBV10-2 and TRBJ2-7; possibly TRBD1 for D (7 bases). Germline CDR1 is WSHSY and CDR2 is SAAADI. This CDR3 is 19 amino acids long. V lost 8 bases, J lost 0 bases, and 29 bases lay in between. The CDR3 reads CASHKGGQRESQSSYEQYF. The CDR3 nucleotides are TGCGCCAGCCATAAGGGGGGACAGAGGGAAAGTCAGAGCTCCTACGAGCAGTACTTC.

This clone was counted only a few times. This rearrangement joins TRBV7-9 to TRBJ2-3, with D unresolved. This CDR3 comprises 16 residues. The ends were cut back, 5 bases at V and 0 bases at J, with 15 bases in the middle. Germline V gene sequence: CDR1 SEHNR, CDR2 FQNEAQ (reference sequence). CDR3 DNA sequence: TGTGCCAGCAGCCCCCATCGAGGCTTTAGCACAGATACGCAGTATTTT. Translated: CASSPHRGFSTDTQYF. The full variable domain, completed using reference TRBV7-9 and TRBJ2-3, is DTGVSQNPRHKITKRGQNVTFRCDPISEHNRLYWYRQTLGQGPEFLTYFQNEAQLEKSRLLSDRFSAERPKGSFSTLEIQRTEQGDSAMYLCASSPHRGFSTDTQYFGPGTRLTVL.

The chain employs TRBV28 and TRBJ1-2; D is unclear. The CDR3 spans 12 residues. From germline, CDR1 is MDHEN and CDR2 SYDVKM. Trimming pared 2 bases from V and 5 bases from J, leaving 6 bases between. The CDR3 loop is CASSLAGYGYTF. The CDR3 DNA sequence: TGTGCCAGCAGTTTAGCGGGATATGGCTACACCTTC.

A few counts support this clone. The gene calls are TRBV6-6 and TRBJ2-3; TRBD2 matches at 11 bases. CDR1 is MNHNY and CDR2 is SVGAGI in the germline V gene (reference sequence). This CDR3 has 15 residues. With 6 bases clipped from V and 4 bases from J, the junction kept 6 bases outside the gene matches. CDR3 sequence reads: CASRDSGRASDTQYF. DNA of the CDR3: TGTGCCAGCAGAGATAGCGGGAGGGCGTCAGATACGCAGTATTTT.

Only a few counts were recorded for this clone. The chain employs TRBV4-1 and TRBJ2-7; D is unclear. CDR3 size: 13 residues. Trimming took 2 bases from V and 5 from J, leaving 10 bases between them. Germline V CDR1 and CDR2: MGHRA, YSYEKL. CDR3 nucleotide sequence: TGCGCCAGCAGCCAACTAACGGTTCACGAGCAGTACTTC. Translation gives CASSQLTVHEQYF.

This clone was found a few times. The CDR3 loop reads CASSSLAGGYNEQFF. DNA of the CDR3: TGTGCCAGCAGCTCCCTAGCGGGAGGTTACAATGAGCAGTTCTTC. The V and J genes are TRBV6-5 and TRBJ2-1; 11 nucleotides align to TRBD2. Trimming at V came to 6 bases and at J to 4 bases, leaving 5 bases not matched to a gene. Germline assignment: CDR1 MNHEY and CDR2 SVGAGI. CDR3 length: 15 amino acids.

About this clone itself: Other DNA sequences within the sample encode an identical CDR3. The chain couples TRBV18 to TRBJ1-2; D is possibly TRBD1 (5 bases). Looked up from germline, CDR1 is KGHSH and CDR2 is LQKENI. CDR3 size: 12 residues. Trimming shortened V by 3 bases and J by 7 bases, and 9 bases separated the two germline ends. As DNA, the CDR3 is TGTGCCAGCTCACCTCGGGGGGGTGGCTACACCTTC. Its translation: CASSPRGGGYTF.

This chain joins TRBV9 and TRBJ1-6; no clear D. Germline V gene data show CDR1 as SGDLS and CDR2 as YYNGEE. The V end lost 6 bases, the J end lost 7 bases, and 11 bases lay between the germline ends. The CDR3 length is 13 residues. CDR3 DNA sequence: TGTGCCAGCAAGAAGGAGGGAAATTCACCCCTCCACTTT. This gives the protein CASKKEGNSPLHF.

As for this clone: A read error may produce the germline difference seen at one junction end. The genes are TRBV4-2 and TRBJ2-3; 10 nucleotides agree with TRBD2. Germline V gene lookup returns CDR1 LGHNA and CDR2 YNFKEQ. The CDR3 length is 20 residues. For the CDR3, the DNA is TGTGCCAGCAGCCAAGAGGCTAGCGGGAGTGCGCTCAGGAGCACAGATATGCAGTATTTT. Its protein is CASSQEASGSALRSTDMQYF.